Each of the 27 T cell receptor beta chains below was sequenced from the same sample in a study of graft-versus-host responses after intestinal transplantation. Profiled with immunoSEQ multiplex PCR; TCRdb holds only in-frame clones, not every one. The sample gives about 78,000 clones, around 87% of which show up once; roughly 7.3% is in the top ten. Their target antigens are unknown. The sequencing here drew on unstimulated CD8+ T cells sorted from spleen or lymph node cells, taken before transplant. The origin of the receptors is a human donor who was the organ donor for an intestinal transplant.

This sequence joins TRBV9 and TRBJ1-2; D is uncertain. The CDR3 has 12 residues. The V and J ends lost 3 bases and 2 bases respectively, with 5 bases between them. CDR1 is SGDLS and CDR2 is YYNGEE in the germline V gene. The CDR3 sequence is CASSGGNYGYTF. The CDR3 nucleotides are TGTGCCAGCAGCGGAGGAAACTATGGCTACACCTTC.

The DNA of the CDR3 is TGTGCCACCAGCAGAGGTAGAACGAGCAATCAGCCCCAGCATTTT. It yields the protein CATSRGRTSNQPQHF. The rearrangement uses TRBV15 and TRBJ1-5; D remains unclear. The germline CDR1 and CDR2 sequences are LNHNV and YYDKDF (reference sequence). The germline V and J ends were trimmed by 1 base and 1 base, with 8 bases remaining between them. The CDR3 is 15 amino acids.

The chain recombines TRBV5-1 with TRBJ2-3; D assignment may be TRBD1 or TRBD2 (5 bases each). Per the germline V gene, CDR1 is SGHRS and CDR2 is YFSETQ. V lost 2 bases and J lost 1, with 14 bases in between. CDR3 size: 16 residues. The CDR3 DNA reads as TGCGCCAGCAGCTTCCCCGGGACCCAGCGCACAGATACGCAGTATTTT. Amino acid sequence: CASSFPGTQRTDTQYF.

This chain links TRBV9 with TRBJ2-7; 8 nucleotides agree with TRBD1. Per the germline V gene, CDR1 is SGDLS and CDR2 is YYNGEE. J lost 0 bases, V lost 5 bases, and 7 bases had no gene match. The CDR3 contains 15 residues. The CDR3 sequence is CASSARGQGSYEQYF. In nucleotides, the CDR3 is TGTGCCAGCAGTGCGAGAGGACAGGGCTCCTACGAGCAGTACTTC. Drawing the rest from reference TRBV9 and TRBJ2-7, the complete variable domain is DSGVTQTPKHLITATGQRVTLRCSPRSGDLSVYWYQQSLDQGLQFLIQYYNGEERAKGNILERFSAQQFPDLHSELNLSSLELGDSALYFCASSARGQGSYEQYFGPGTRLTVT.

The chain links TRBV4-1 to TRBJ1-4; the match to TRBD1 covers 8 bases. The trim removed 4 bases at V and 4 bases at J, leaving 11 bases unmatched. Germline loops: CDR1 MGHRA, CDR2 YSYEKL. The CDR3 covers 17 residues. CDR3 in DNA: TGCGCCAGCAGCCTAAGATCGACAGGGGCTAGTAATGAAAAACTGTTTTTT. Translating it yields CASSLRSTGASNEKLFF.

The V and J genes are TRBV2 and TRBJ1-2; 9 bases match TRBD1. V gave up 6 bases and J gave up 5 bases; unmatched junction bases: 10. Germline lookup yields CDR1 SNHLY and CDR2 FYNNEI. The CDR3 totals 15 residues. CDR3 amino acids: CASRPGQGSGYGYTF. Here the CDR3 DNA reads TGTGCCAGCAGGCCAGGACAGGGGTCTGGGTATGGCTACACCTTC. The complete variable domain, with remaining parts taken from reference TRBV2 and TRBJ1-2, reads EPEVTQTPSHQVTQMGQEVILRCVPISNHLYFYWYRQILGQKVEFLVSFYNNEISEKSEIFDDQFSVERPDGSNFTLKIRSTKLEDSAMYFCASRPGQGSGYGYTFGSGTRLTVV.

This clone was counted a few times. The rearrangement joins TRBV5-1 to TRBJ2-2, with 11 bases identical to TRBD2. The CDR3 contains 17 residues. V gave up 4 bases and J gave up 8 bases; unmatched junction bases: 13. Germline-derived CDR1 and CDR2 are SGHRS and YFSETQ. The CDR3 loop reads CASSPWLAGGLAGELFF. The CDR3 DNA is TGCGCCAGCAGCCCCTGGCTAGCGGGGGGATTAGCGGGGGAGCTGTTTTTT.

This chain joins TRBV5-4 and TRBJ2-7, with 8 bases lining up with TRBD1. In germline, CDR1 is SGHNT, CDR2 YYREEE (reference sequence). Trimming removed 7 bases from V and 6 bases from J; junction bases left unmatched: 6. The CDR3 extends over 12 amino acids. CDR3 loop: CASAGTGTEQYF. CDR3 sequence (DNA): TGTGCCAGCGCCGGGACAGGCACCGAGCAGTACTTC.

Judged by abundance, this clone is medium-sized. The chain is built from TRBV4-1 and TRBJ2-1, with 11 bases lining up with TRBD2. V gave up 1 base and J gave up 8 bases; unmatched junction bases: 4. This CDR3 is built from 15 residues. Germline V lookup: CDR1 MGHRA, CDR2 YSYEKL. CDR3 sequence: CASSQGLAGQDEQFF. The CDR3 DNA sequence: TGCGCCAGCAGCCAAGGACTAGCGGGGCAGGATGAGCAGTTCTTC.

V usage is TRBV25-1 and J usage is TRBJ1-4; D is unclear. In germline, CDR1 is MGHDK, CDR2 SYGVNS. The CDR3 contains 17 residues. The V and J ends lost 3 bases and 0 bases respectively, with 14 bases between them. CDR3 sequence (DNA): TGTGCCAGCAGTGAGTCGCAGGACGGATCAACTAATGAAAAACTGTTTTTT. It codes for CASSESQDGSTNEKLFF.

V and J are TRBV6-4 and TRBJ2-1; possibly TRBD1 or TRBD2 for D (5 bases each). V lost 6 bases and J lost 3, with 12 bases in between. The CDR3 is 14 amino acids. The germline gives CDR1 MRHNA, CDR2 SNTAGT. This CDR3 reads CASSRDPNYNEQFF. CDR3 DNA sequence: TGTGCCAGCAGCCGGGACCCGAACTACAATGAGCAGTTCTTC.

The gene calls are TRBV5-1 and TRBJ2-1; 7 bases line up with TRBD1. The CDR3 totals 11 residues. Germline assignment: CDR1 SGHRS and CDR2 YFSETQ. Germline trimming cut 3 bases from V and 10 bases from J; bases unmatched to any gene: 1. The CDR3 DNA is TGCGCCAGCAGCTCGACAGGGGAGCAGTTCTTC. Amino acid sequence: CASSSTGEQFF.

This chain joins TRBV19 and TRBJ1-5; no clear D gene. The CDR3 spans 15 residues. Germline CDR1 LNHDA, CDR2 SQIVND (reference sequence). Trimming pared 3 bases from V and 0 bases from J, leaving 9 bases between. CDR3 amino acids: CASSIGRYSNQPQHF. The CDR3 DNA reads TGTGCCAGTAGTATCGGACGGTATAGCAATCAGCCCCAGCATTTT. The full variable domain, with the rest looked up from reference TRBV19 and TRBJ1-5, is DGGITQSPKYLFRKEGQNVTLSCEQNLNHDAMYWYRQDPGQGLRLIYYSQIVNDFQKGDIAEGYSVSREKKESFPLTVTSAQKNPTAFYLCASSIGRYSNQPQHFGDGTRLSIL.

This clone has a handful of counts. The rearrangement joins TRBV15 to TRBJ1-1; D may be TRBD1 (5 bases). The germline V gene has CDR1 LNHNV and CDR2 YYDKDF (reference sequence). The CDR3 totals 14 residues. Trimming shortened V by 4 bases and J by 6 bases, and 15 bases separated the two germline ends. CDR3 in amino acids: CATSTSRVYPEAFF. The CDR3 nucleotides are TGTGCCACCAGCACGTCCAGGGTCTACCCTGAAGCTTTCTTT.

V usage is TRBV11-1 and J usage is TRBJ2-7, with 9 bases matching TRBD1. The J segment lost 0 bases and the V segment lost 5 bases, leaving 5 bases of the junction unmatched. The CDR3 contains 15 residues. CDR1 is SGHAT and CDR2 is FQDESV in the germline V gene (reference sequence). In DNA form, the CDR3 reads TGTGCCAGCAGCGACCCGGACAGGGGCTCCTACGAGCAGTACTTC. It codes for CASSDPDRGSYEQYF.

The genes are TRBV30 and TRBJ2-2; 8 bases map to TRBD2. CDR3 length equals 15 residues. Germline CDR1 and CDR2: GTSNPN and SVGIG (reference sequence). The CDR3 DNA follows: TGTGCTGGAATGTTCGGGGGGGTGAACACCGGGGAGCTGTTTTTT. It specifies CAGMFGGVNTGELFF.

The chain employs TRBV10-1 and TRBJ2-1; 7 bases are shared with TRBD2. V shed 5 bases, J shed 6 bases, and the junction held 4 bases outside the gene matches. Germline V lookup: CDR1 WNHNN, CDR2 SYGVQD (reference sequence). This CDR3 is 13 amino acids long. CDR3 protein: CASSPGGGNEQFF. In DNA form, the CDR3 reads TGCGCCAGCAGTCCAGGCGGGGGCAATGAGCAGTTCTTC.

The V and J genes are TRBV6-5 and TRBJ2-3; D is uncertain. V was cut by 7 bases and J by 2 bases, with 10 bases left in between. CDR1 and CDR2 from the germline V gene are MNHEY and SVGAGI. CDR3 size: 13 residues. CDR3: CASKGPLTDTQYF. In nucleotides, the CDR3 is TGTGCCAGCAAAGGACCCCTCACAGATACGCAGTATTTT.

The rearrangement uses TRBV7-9 and TRBJ2-7; 8 bases match TRBD1. V lost 5 bases and J lost 2; bases outside the gene matches: 8. From germline, CDR1 is SEHNR and CDR2 FQNEAQ (reference sequence). This CDR3 is built from 15 residues. CDR3 in DNA: TGTGCCAGCAGCGGCGGACAGGGAGATCCCTACGAGCAGTACTTC. Protein: CASSGGQGDPYEQYF.

J is TRBJ2-2 and V is TRBV27, with D perhaps matching TRBD2 (6 bases). The CDR3 totals 17 residues. Germline loops: CDR1 MNHEY, CDR2 SMNVEV (reference sequence). With 3 bases removed from V and 3 bases from J, the gap between germline ends came to 17 bases. The CDR3 region has the DNA TGTGCCAGCAGTTTGCCTGAGGCAGGGACTCACACCGGGGAGCTGTTTTTT. Translating it yields CASSLPEAGTHTGELFF.

The rearrangement uses TRBV5-4 and TRBJ1-6; 9 bases match TRBD1. V trimming: 4 bases; J trimming: 10 bases; junction bases outside the gene matches: 6. The CDR3 is 14 residues long. Germline V gene data show CDR1 as SGHNT and CDR2 as YYREEE (reference sequence). DNA of the CDR3: TGTGCCAGCAGCCCAGACAGGGGGGGGTCACCCCTCCACTTT. This translates into CASSPDRGGSPLHF.

V is TRBV25-1 and J is TRBJ1-2; tentative D call: TRBD1 (5 bases). V was trimmed by 10 bases and J by 6 bases, leaving 15 bases between them. CDR1 is MGHDK, CDR2 SYGVNS, per germline. The CDR3 has 12 residues. The CDR3 region is CATIEGQNGYTF. CDR3 bases: TGTGCCACCATTGAGGGGCAGAATGGCTACACCTTC.

The V and J genes are TRBV14 and TRBJ2-3; D is uncertain. V was trimmed by 0 bases and J by 1 base, leaving 14 bases between them. The CDR3 sequence is 17 residues long. CDR1 is SGHDN and CDR2 is FVKESK in the germline V gene. As DNA, the CDR3 is TGTGCCAGCAGCCAAGATGGAACGGTGAAGGGCACAGATACGCAGTATTTT. Translation: CASSQDGTVKGTDTQYF.

The CDR3 protein is CASSSLAGAGQPQHF. CDR3 DNA sequence: TGTGCCAGCAGTTCCCTAGCAGGGGCAGGGCAGCCCCAGCATTTT. The rearrangement joins TRBV27 to TRBJ1-5; weak D call: TRBD1 (6 bases). Trimming took 4 bases from V and 7 from J, leaving 17 bases between them. Germline assignment: CDR1 MNHEY and CDR2 SMNVEV (reference sequence). CDR3 size: 15 residues.

This chain connects TRBV28 to TRBJ2-2; D gene unclear. This CDR3 comprises 15 residues. The germline V gene has CDR1 MDHEN and CDR2 SYDVKM. V was cut by 6 bases and J by 1 base, with 12 bases left in between. The CDR3 sequence: CASSLVRRNTGELFF. CDR3 nucleotide sequence: TGTGCCAGCAGCTTGGTAAGAAGGAACACCGGGGAGCTGTTTTTT. Combining the CDR3 with reference TRBV28 and TRBJ2-2 gives the whole variable domain DVKVTQSSRYLVKRTGEKVFLECVQDMDHENMFWYRQDPGLGLRLIYFSYDVKMKEKGDIPEGYSVSREKKERFSLILESASTNQTSMYLCASSLVRRNTGELFFGEGSRLTVL.

Only one count was recorded for this clone. The rearrangement links TRBV7-9 to TRBJ2-1; possible D gene TRBD1, 5 bases. The CDR3 has 15 amino acids. V was shortened by 2 bases and J by 1 base, with 9 bases between the two germline ends. The germline V gene has CDR1 SEHNR and CDR2 FQNEAQ (reference sequence). This CDR3 reads CASSLTRDSYNEQFF. CDR3 DNA sequence: TGTGCCAGCAGCTTAACCAGGGATTCCTACAATGAGCAGTTCTTC. Complete variable domain (other parts from reference TRBV7-9 and TRBJ2-1): DTGVSQNPRHKITKRGQNVTFRCDPISEHNRLYWYRQTLGQGPEFLTYFQNEAQLEKSRLLSDRFSAERPKGSFSTLEIQRTEQGDSAMYLCASSLTRDSYNEQFFGPGTRLTVL.

The chain joins TRBV11-2 to TRBJ2-7; either TRBD1 or TRBD2 may fit D (5 bases each). The V end was cut by 3 bases, the J end by 0 bases, with 18 bases between. The CDR3 runs 17 residues. The germline V gene encodes CDR1 SGHAT and CDR2 FQNNGV. CDR3 DNA sequence: TGTGCCAGCAGCTTGTCGGGGCTTGAGTTCTACTCCTACGAGCAGTACTTC. This encodes CASSLSGLEFYSYEQYF.